This T cell receptor (beta chain) was documented in a study of cytomegalovirus exposure and HLA in healthy donors. CDR1 and CDR2 from the germline V gene are SQVTM and ANQGSEA. This CDR3 contains 13 residues. Between the trimmed V and J ends, which lost 6 bases and 1 base, there was a span of 12 bases. Study-wide points: Listed as cytomegalovirus-associated were about 160 TCR beta chains.

The PCR employed 60 Vbeta primers together with 13 Jbeta primers. Produced via immunoSEQ multiplex PCR; TCRdb's table is partial and in-frame only. The table includes more than 100,000 clones, over 60% detected once. Concerning this clone itself: Its target is not known.

The V call is TRBV29-1, the J call TRBJ1-1, with D unclear. The clonotype was recovered from a woman in her thirties or forties in good health and CMV-seropositive. The sequenced sample consisted of PBMCs. The CDR3 is CSVAMEANTEAFF. The CDR3 DNA sequence: TGCAGCGTAGCTATGGAGGCGAACACTGAAGCTTTCTTT. The whole variable domain, remainder taken from reference TRBV29-1 and TRBJ1-1, is SAVISQKPSRDICQRGTSLTIQCQVDSQVTMMFWYRQQPGQSLTLIATANQGSEATYESGFVIDKFPISRPNLTFSTLTVSNMSPEDSSIYLCSVAMEANTEAFFGQGTRLTVV.